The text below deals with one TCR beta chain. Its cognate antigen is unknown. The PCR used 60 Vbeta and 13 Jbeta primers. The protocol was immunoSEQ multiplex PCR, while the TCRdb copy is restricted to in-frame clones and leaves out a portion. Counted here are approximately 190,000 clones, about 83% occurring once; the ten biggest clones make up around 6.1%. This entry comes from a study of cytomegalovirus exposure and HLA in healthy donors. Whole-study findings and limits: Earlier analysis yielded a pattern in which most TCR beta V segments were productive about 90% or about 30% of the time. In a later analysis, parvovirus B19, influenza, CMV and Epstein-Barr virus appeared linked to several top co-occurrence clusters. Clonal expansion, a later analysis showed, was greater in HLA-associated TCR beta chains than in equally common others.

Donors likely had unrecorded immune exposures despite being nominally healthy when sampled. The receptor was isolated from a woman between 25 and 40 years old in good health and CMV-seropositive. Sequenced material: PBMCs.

CDR3 sequence: CASSVADDSPEKLFF. CDR3 nucleotide sequence: TGTGCCAGCAGCGTAGCCGACGACAGTCCAGAAAAACTGTTTTTT. This chain joins TRBV9 and TRBJ1-4; D is possibly TRBD1 (5 bases). CDR3 length equals 15 residues. The V and J ends lost 0 bases and 8 bases respectively, with 14 bases between them. The germline CDR1 and CDR2 sequences are SGDLS and YYNGEE.